Presented here are 25 T cell receptor beta chains from one specimen sequenced in a study of CD8+ T cells in alopecia areata. RNA extraction was followed by reverse transcription into cDNA, which acted as the sequencing template. The protocol was immunoSEQ multiplex PCR, while the TCRdb copy is restricted to in-frame clones and leaves out a portion. Seen here are 130,000 to 150,000 clones, around 49% observed once, and the top ten hold 0.85% to 1%. The source was CD4+ T cells sorted from blood, collected at week 0. The receptors come from a human donor with alopecia areata.

This clone has only a few counts. The gene calls are TRBV29-1 and TRBJ2-5; TRBD1 is a possible D gene (5 bases). The CDR3 length is 12 residues. The V and J ends lost 5 bases and 4 bases respectively, with 11 bases between them. Per the germline V gene, CDR1 is SQVTM and CDR2 is ANQGSEA. The CDR3 loop is CSVSGHAETQYF. CDR3 sequence (DNA): TGCAGCGTTTCTGGACATGCAGAGACCCAGTACTTC.

The CDR3 DNA follows: TGCGCCAGCAGCTTGGAGCGGGGTACTATGGGAGGCTACACCTTC. This codes for CASSLERGTMGGYTF. J is TRBJ1-2 and V is TRBV5-1; D not resolved. Trimming removed 0 bases at V and 8 bases at J, with 17 bases between. Germline CDR1 reads SGHRS; CDR2 reads YFSETQ. This CDR3 contains 15 residues.

This chain links TRBV30 with TRBJ1-2; D is perhaps TRBD1 (6 bases). In germline, CDR1 is GTSNPN, CDR2 SVGIG (reference sequence). The CDR3 totals 14 residues. The V end lost 4 bases, the J end lost 4 bases, and 16 bases lay between the germline ends. DNA for the CDR3: TGTGCCTGGACCGGGGGGGGGCAGAGCTATGGCTACACCTTC. It yields the protein CAWTGGGQSYGYTF. Looking up the rest from reference TRBV30 and TRBJ1-2 gives the full variable domain: SQTIHQWPATLVQPVGSPLSLECTVEGTSNPNLYWYRQAAGRGLQLLFYSVGIGQISSEVPQNLSASRPQDRQFILSSKKLLLSDSGFYLCAWTGGGQSYGYTFGSGTRLTVV.

J is TRBJ2-3 and V is TRBV7-8; 14 bases fit TRBD2. The CDR3 has 19 residues. The J segment lost 3 bases and the V segment lost 0 bases, leaving 8 bases of the junction unmatched. The germline gives CDR1 SGHVS, CDR2 FQNEAQ. The CDR3 sequence: CASSLAGTSGGHGTDTQYF. CDR3 DNA: TGTGCCAGCAGCTTAGCAGGGACTAGCGGGGGTCACGGAACAGATACGCAGTATTTT.

In its sample, this clone was seen a few times. The V and J genes are TRBV4-2 and TRBJ2-7; D may be TRBD2 (5 bases). CDR1 LGHNA and CDR2 YNFKEQ come from the germline V gene. This CDR3 is built from 17 residues. V was trimmed by 4 bases and J by 4 bases, leaving 23 bases between them. CDR3 sequence reads: CASSPDLAGTAWYEQYF. The CDR3 nucleotides are TGTGCCAGCAGCCCCGACCTCGCGGGCACTGCCTGGTACGAGCAGTACTTC.

V and J are TRBV5-1 and TRBJ1-2; no clear D gene. Germline lookup yields CDR1 SGHRS and CDR2 YFSETQ. Trimming left V 4 bases short and J 8 bases short, with 12 bases between. The CDR3 length is 12 residues. The CDR3 reads CASSPVDSGYTF. DNA for the CDR3: TGCGCCAGCAGCCCGGTGGACTCGGGCTACACCTTC.

The V and J genes are TRBV11-2 and TRBJ2-7; D possibly corresponds to TRBD2 (6 bases). Germline V gene sequence: CDR1 SGHAT, CDR2 FQNNGV. CDR3 length equals 14 residues. Trimming stripped 1 base from V and 3 bases from J, with 10 bases between. The CDR3 coding sequence is TGTGCCAGCAGCTTAGGCGGGGAGCGCTACGAGCAGTACTTC. It specifies CASSLGGERYEQYF. Filled out from reference TRBV11-2 and TRBJ2-7, the complete variable domain reads EAGVAQSPRYKIIEKRQSVAFWCNPISGHATLYWYQQILGQGPKLLIQFQNNGVVDDSQLPKDRFSAERLKGVDSTLKIQPAKLEDSAVYLCASSLGGERYEQYFGPGTRLTVT.

The genes are TRBV7-9 and TRBJ2-5; D is possibly TRBD2 (5 bases). Trimming left V 6 bases short and J 6 bases short, with 14 bases between. From germline, CDR1 is SEHNR and CDR2 FQNEAQ (reference sequence). The length of the CDR3 is 13 residues. CDR3 in amino acids: CASSPGIVKTQYF. The CDR3 DNA is TGTGCCAGCAGTCCCGGGATCGTGAAGACCCAGTACTTC.

The chain uses TRBV5-5 and TRBJ2-2; 7 bases align to TRBD1. The CDR3 spans 15 residues. Looked up from germline, CDR1 is SGHKS and CDR2 is YYEKEE (reference sequence). After removal of 0 bases from V and 9 bases from J, the junction contained 8 bases not matched to a gene. CDR3 protein: CASSLGQGHVRELFF. In DNA form, the CDR3 reads TGTGCCAGCAGCTTGGGACAGGGACACGTCAGGGAGCTGTTTTTT.

This chain links TRBV29-1 with TRBJ2-7; D uncertain. Trimming took off 4 bases at V and 1 base at J, with 11 bases between the two ends. The CDR3 is 13 amino acids. The V gene's germline CDR1 is SQVTM and CDR2 ANQGSEA. Here the CDR3 DNA reads TGCAGCGTTGGGACCTGGGGATCCTACGAGCAGTACTTC. This encodes CSVGTWGSYEQYF.

This chain joins TRBV30 and TRBJ2-7; no reliable D call. In germline, CDR1 is GTSNPN, CDR2 SVGIG (reference sequence). The CDR3 extends over 12 amino acids. The V and J ends lost 0 bases and 4 bases respectively, with 7 bases between them. In nucleotides, the CDR3 is TGTGCCTGGAGTGTACAGCTATACGAGCAGTACTTC. Translated, it gives CAWSVQLYEQYF.

The chain recombines TRBV29-1 with TRBJ2-7, with 10 bases lining up with TRBD2. The CDR3 spans 13 residues. Germline-derived CDR1 and CDR2 are SQVTM and ANQGSEA. Unmatched junction bases numbered 4, after V lost 1 base and J lost 7 bases. This CDR3 is CSVEGLAGPEQYF. Written as DNA, the CDR3 is TGCAGCGTTGAAGGACTAGCGGGCCCGGAGCAGTACTTC.

This clone appeared a few times. This chain uses TRBV28 with TRBJ2-5, with D possibly TRBD2 on 6 matching bases. V lost 11 bases to trimming and J lost 7 bases, with 20 bases between them. There are 13 residues in the CDR3. Per germline, CDR1 MDHEN and CDR2 SYDVKM. CDR3 sequence reads: CAVRERAKGTQYF. The CDR3 coding sequence is TGTGCCGTTCGGGAGCGGGCCAAAGGGACCCAGTACTTC.

As for this clone: Other DNA sequences of this sample code for an identical CDR3. CDR3 bases: TGTGCCTGGAGTGGGAATGAAAAACTGTTTTTT. Translating gives CAWSGNEKLFF. This chain connects TRBV30 to TRBJ1-4; D unresolved. The CDR3 length is 11 residues. V lost 1 base and J 5 bases, leaving 2 bases between the germline ends. Germline V CDR1 and CDR2: GTSNPN, SVGIG (reference sequence).

CDR3 DNA sequence: TGCAGCGTTGACCTAGGACGCCTATCTGGGGCCAACGTCCTGACTTTC. Amino acid sequence: CSVDLGRLSGANVLTF. The genes are TRBV29-1 and TRBJ2-6; D call uncertain. V lost 3 bases, J lost 1 base, and 13 bases lay in between. The CDR3 loop spans 16 amino acids. Germline CDR1 reads SQVTM; CDR2 reads ANQGSEA.

This chain uses TRBV29-1 with TRBJ2-1; 7 bases match TRBD2. This CDR3 contains 12 residues. V lost 7 bases to trimming and J lost 7 bases; unmatched junction nucleotides: 7. Germline values: CDR1 SQVTM, CDR2 ANQGSEA. The CDR3 region is CSEILAANEQFF. The CDR3, as DNA: TGCAGCGAGATCCTAGCGGCGAATGAGCAGTTCTTC.

CDR3 coding DNA: TGTGCAGGGAGGGAACTCAAAAACATTCAGTACTTC. As protein: CAGRELKNIQYF. The chain carries TRBV30 and TRBJ2-4; TRBD2 aligns across 7 bases. The germline V gene has CDR1 GTSNPN and CDR2 SVGIG (reference sequence). The CDR3 is made up of 12 amino acids.

V and J are TRBV9 and TRBJ2-7; tentative D call: TRBD1 (7 bases). The CDR3 has 13 amino acids. V was shortened by 1 base and J by 5 bases, with 10 bases between the two germline ends. CDR1 is SGDLS and CDR2 is YYNGEE in the germline V gene. CDR3 bases: TGTGCCAGCAGCGTACAGGGGGGCGACGAGCAGTACTTC. This translates into CASSVQGGDEQYF.

The V call is TRBV7-2, the J call TRBJ2-3; D is unclear. This CDR3 comprises 15 residues. The ends were cut back, 0 bases at V and 2 bases at J, with 9 bases in the middle. Germline lookup yields CDR1 SGHTA and CDR2 FQGNSA. CDR3 sequence reads: CASSLAWTTTDTQYF. The DNA for the CDR3 is TGTGCCAGCAGCTTAGCTTGGACCACCACAGATACGCAGTATTTT. Full variable domain (outside the CDR3, taken from reference TRBV7-2 and TRBJ2-3): GAGVSQSPSNKVTEKGKDVELRCDPISGHTALYWYRQSLGQGLEFLIYFQGNSAPDKSGLPSDRFSAERTGGSVSTLTIQRTQQEDSAVYLCASSLAWTTTDTQYFGPGTRLTVL.

The chain has TRBV4-2 and TRBJ2-3; TRBD2 matches at 9 bases. V shed 6 bases and J 1 base; nucleotides not matched to a gene: 8. This CDR3 comprises 16 residues. Looked up from germline, CDR1 is LGHNA and CDR2 is YNFKEQ. The CDR3 nucleotides are TGTGCCAGCAGTCCGGTGGCGGGAGGGGGCACAGATACGCAGTATTTT. Translation gives CASSPVAGGGTDTQYF.

V usage is TRBV14 and J usage is TRBJ1-1, with D unresolved. The germline gives CDR1 SGHDN, CDR2 FVKESK. The CDR3 totals 10 residues. V dropped 1 base and J dropped 8 bases, with 2 bases sitting between them. CDR3 sequence: CASSQVEAFF. For the CDR3, the DNA is TGTGCCAGCAGCCAAGTGGAAGCTTTCTTT. Based on the CDR3 plus reference TRBV14 and TRBJ1-1, the full variable domain is EAGVTQFPSHSVIEKGQTVTLRCDPISGHDNLYWYRRVMGKEIKFLLHFVKESKQDESGMPNNRFLAERTGGTYSTLKVQPAELEDSGVYFCASSQVEAFFGQGTRLTVV.

The chain combines TRBV5-1 with TRBJ2-7; 7 nucleotides match TRBD1. Trimming took 4 bases from V and 4 from J; bases not matched to a gene: 2. Germline V CDR1 and CDR2: SGHRS, YFSETQ. The CDR3 consists of 12 residues. The CDR3 spells CASSEQGYEQYF. CDR3 nucleotide sequence: TGCGCCAGCAGCGAACAGGGGTACGAGCAGTACTTC.

V is TRBV6-5 and J is TRBJ2-1; the D gene is possibly TRBD1 (6 bases). CDR1 is MNHEY, CDR2 SVGAGI, per germline. The ends were cut back, 6 bases at V and 5 bases at J, with 11 bases in the middle. The CDR3 length is 13 residues. CDR3 protein: CASRQDRHNEQFF. DNA for the CDR3: TGTGCCAGCAGACAGGACAGACACAATGAGCAGTTCTTC.

The chain employs TRBV18 and TRBJ2-3; D not certain. The V gene lost 4 bases and the J gene lost 5 bases, with 13 bases spanning the gap. There are 14 residues in the CDR3. Germline CDR1 and CDR2: KGHSH and LQKENI. CDR3 protein: CASSLSRSGDTQYF. The CDR3 region has the DNA TGTGCCAGCTCACTTTCCCGGAGTGGAGATACGCAGTATTTT.

The chain has TRBV6-6 and TRBJ2-3; tentatively, D is TRBD2 (6 bases). CDR1 and CDR2 (germline): MNHNY, SVGAGI (reference sequence). The CDR3 length is 14 residues. V was shortened by 2 bases and J by 2 bases, with 8 bases between the two germline ends. CDR3 amino acids: CASSYAGPTDTQYF. The CDR3 DNA is TGTGCCAGCAGTTACGCGGGGCCCACAGATACGCAGTATTTT.